This T cell receptor (beta chain) is from a study of blood T cell repertoires in COVID-19. Clones were sequenced by immunoSEQ multiplex PCR, and TCRdb holds only the in-frame ones, with some missing. The profile shows about 230,000 clones, roughly 91% of them singletons. CDR3 length: 14 amino acids. Looked up from germline, CDR1 is LNHDA and CDR2 is SQIVND (reference sequence). The germline V and J ends were trimmed by 6 bases and 1 base, with 10 bases remaining between them. V gene TRBV19 combines with J gene TRBJ2-4, with D possibly TRBD1 on 6 matching bases. Sequenced input: PBMCs or T cells enriched from blood (not recorded which). This receptor was obtained from a woman younger than 45 with acute COVID-19. The CDR3 reads CASSLTGAKNIQYF. DNA for the CDR3: TGTGCCAGTAGCCTCACAGGGGCCAAAAACATTCAGTACTTC.